These T cell receptor beta chains were read from a single sample in a study of blood T cells in healthy people across ages. TCRdb reprocessed the 5' RACE reads with MiXCR, giving one entry per CDR3 protein. The sample contains 700,000 or so distinct CDR3 sequences, 40% to 50% of which appear only once. Sequencing was carried out using blood. Receptors were obtained from a man older than 75 in good health. Each CDR3 is given with its conserved first and last residue. Fields, in order: clone size, J gene, V gene, D gene, CDR3 protein, CDR3 DNA. D genes are given only for firm matches. Clone size is stated in some rows and not others, as once, few, many or a class when expanded.

.	TRBJ1-6	TRBV3-1	TRBD1	CASSQGGQETSPLHF	TGTGCCAGCAGCCAAGGCGGACAGGAAACTTCACCCCTCCACTTT
many	TRBJ2-6	TRBV6-2/TRBV6-3	.	CASSYWGNPGANVLTF	TGTGCCAGCAGTTACTGGGGAAACCCTGGGGCCAACGTCCTGACTTTC
.	TRBJ2-3	TRBV25-1	.	CASSEGVATDTQYF	TGTGCCAGCAGTGAAGGGGTGGCCACAGATACGCAGTATTTT
.	TRBJ2-1	TRBV6-2/TRBV6-3	TRBD2	CASSPRGDNEQFF	TGTGCCAGCAGTCCACGGGGGGACAATGAGCAGTTCTTC
.	TRBJ2-5	TRBV5-1	TRBD1	CASSTDPGTGANEQYF	TGCGCCAGCAGCACCGACCCGGGGACAGGGGCCAATGAGCAGTACTTC
many	TRBJ2-7	TRBV29-1	.	CSVAGPYEQYF	TGCAGCGTTGCCGGTCCCTACGAGCAGTACTTC
few	TRBJ2-2	TRBV9	.	CASSVEGGTPGELFF	TGTGCCAGCAGCGTAGAGGGGGGAACACCCGGGGAGCTGTTTTTT
.	TRBJ2-7	TRBV11-3	.	CASSLGGYPYEQYF	TGTGCCAGCAGCTTAGGGGGGTACCCCTACGAGCAGTACTTC
.	TRBJ1-2	TRBV7-2	.	CASSERGLYGYTF	TGTGCCAGCAGCGAGAGAGGACTCTATGGCTACACCTTC
many	TRBJ2-1	TRBV7-2	.	CASSIALSSEVNEQFF	TGTGCCAGCAGCATCGCCCTTTCTAGCGAGGTCAATGAGCAGTTCTTC
.	TRBJ2-7	TRBV3-1	.	CASSHTGNEQYF	TGTGCCAGCAGCCACACAGGGAACGAGCAGTACTTC
few	TRBJ2-2	TRBV12-3/TRBV12-4	TRBD2	CASSAGGLTGELFF	TGTGCCAGCAGTGCGGGGGGGCTCACCGGGGAGCTGTTTTTT
few	TRBJ2-7	TRBV20-1	TRBD2	CSARASGRAINEQYF	TGCAGTGCTAGAGCGAGCGGGAGGGCCATTAACGAGCAGTACTTC
.	TRBJ1-2	TRBV28	.	CASSSPLPGGGYTF	TGTGCCAGCAGTTCTCCCCTACCCGGGGGTGGCTACACCTTC
.	TRBJ2-4	TRBV24-1	.	CATSDMGRSSYKEQYF	TGTGCCACCAGTGATATGGGGCGGAGCTCCTACAAGGAGCAGTACTTC
.	TRBJ2-7	TRBV5-1	TRBD1	CASSLWGRGLFEQYF	TGCGCCAGCAGCTTGTGGGGCAGGGGGCTTTTCGAGCAGTACTTC
.	TRBJ2-7	TRBV28	.	CACRRTHTYEQYF	TGTGCCTGCAGAAGGACCCACACCTACGAGCAGTACTTC
few	TRBJ2-1	TRBV21-1	.	CASSKGETSSYNEQFF	TGTGCCAGCAGCAAAGGTGAAACTAGCTCCTACAATGAGCAGTTCTTC
many	TRBJ2-7	TRBV20-1	TRBD1	CSAYSTGTVNEQYF	TGCAGTGCCTATAGCACCGGGACAGTCAACGAGCAGTACTTC
many	TRBJ2-5	TRBV7-2	TRBD2	CASSLGGLAETQYF	TGTGCCAGCAGCTTAGGGGGACTAGCAGAGACCCAGTACTTC
.	TRBJ2-1	TRBV7-2	TRBD2	CASSPESSLAGQYNEQFF	TGTGCCAGCAGCCCCGAGAGTTCCCTAGCGGGGCAGTACAATGAGCAGTTCTTC
.	TRBJ2-7	TRBV4-3	TRBD2	CASSQVREGYNEQYF	TGCGCCAGCAGCCAAGTCCGGGAGGGTTACAATGAGCAGTACTTC
.	TRBJ1-4	TRBV7-2	.	CASSPSWGTREKLFF	TGTGCCAGCAGCCCATCTTGGGGGACACGTGAAAAACTGTTTTTT
.	TRBJ2-5	TRBV20-1	.	CSARGSFREETQYF	TGCAGTGCTAGAGGGTCTTTTCGGGAAGAGACCCAGTACTTC
few	TRBJ2-7	TRBV19	.	CASSIIGSYEQYF	TGTGCCAGTAGTATAATAGGATCCTACGAGCAGTACTTC
.	TRBJ1-4	TRBV15	.	CATSRDQGTNEKLFF	TGTGCCACCAGCAGAGATCAAGGGACTAATGAAAAACTGTTTTTT
.	TRBJ2-1	TRBV7-3	TRBD2	CASSPTGTSGRVGAYNEQFF	TGTGCCAGCAGCCCGACCGGGACTAGCGGGAGGGTTGGAGCCTACAATGAGCAGTTCTTC
.	TRBJ2-3	TRBV18	.	CASSPGRELADTQYF	TGTGCCAGCTCACCGGGACGGGAACTAGCAGATACGCAGTATTTT
few	TRBJ2-7	TRBV28	.	CASSLMGNHEQYF	TGTGCCAGCAGTTTAATGGGTAACCACGAGCAGTACTTC
few	TRBJ2-5	TRBV28	TRBD1	CASSLDRVNQETQYF	TGTGCCAGCAGTTTAGACAGGGTAAACCAAGAGACCCAGTACTTC
.	TRBJ2-3	TRBV4-1	TRBD2	CASSQAETSDTDTQYF	TGCGCCAGCAGCCAAGCGGAGACTAGCGACACAGATACGCAGTATTTT
few	TRBJ2-3	TRBV5-5	TRBD1	CASSLGGQGTPDTQYF	TGTGCCAGCAGCTTGGGGGGACAGGGTACTCCGGATACGCAGTATTTT
once	TRBJ2-5	TRBV5-1	TRBD2	CASSSTSGGVGETQYF	TGCGCCAGCAGCTCAACTAGCGGGGGGGTCGGAGAGACCCAGTACTTC
few	TRBJ1-2	TRBV7-6	TRBD1	CASSKQGAKSGYTF	TGTGCCAGCAGCAAACAGGGGGCGAAGTCTGGCTACACCTTC
many	TRBJ2-7	TRBV6-6	.	CASSTVSYEQYF	TGTGCCAGCAGTACGGTGTCCTACGAGCAGTACTTC
.	TRBJ2-3	TRBV7-9	.	CASGFGGQGAKRDTQYF	TGTGCCAGCGGCTTCGGGGGGCAGGGGGCTAAGAGGGATACGCAGTATTTT
many	TRBJ2-1	TRBV20-1	.	CSLADNEQFF	TGCAGTCTGGCGGACAATGAGCAGTTCTTC
few	TRBJ2-2	TRBV29-1	TRBD1	CSVEGGQGLPGELFF	TGCAGCGTTGAAGGGGGACAGGGGCTTCCGGGGGAGCTGTTTTTT
.	TRBJ1-1	TRBV2	.	CASILARDTEAFF	TGTGCCAGCATCTTGGCAAGGGACACTGAAGCTTTCTTT
.	TRBJ1-2	TRBV28	TRBD1	CASSLRRGRGYGYTF	TGTGCCAGCAGTTTAAGGAGGGGGCGCGGATATGGCTACACCTTC
.	TRBJ2-3	TRBV7-9	TRBD2	CASSSGLAGSTDTRYF	TGTGCCAGCAGCTCGGGACTAGCGGGTAGCACAGATACGCGGTATTTT
few	TRBJ1-6	TRBV6-1	TRBD1	CASRQGVNSPLHF	TGTGCCAGCAGGCAGGGGGTTAATTCACCCCTCCACTTT
few	TRBJ2-7	TRBV7-2	.	CASSLRQRPYEQYF	TGTGCCAGCAGCCTCCGACAGCGTCCCTACGAGCAGTACTTC
.	TRBJ2-3	TRBV20-1	TRBD2	CSARDARTSGRSTDTQYF	TGCAGTGCTAGAGATGCCCGGACTAGCGGGAGAAGCACAGATACGCAGTATTTT
.	TRBJ1-1	TRBV27	TRBD1	CASSFRRTGRGNTEAFF	TGTGCCAGCAGTTTTCGACGGACAGGGCGGGGGAACACTGAAGCTTTCTTT
few	TRBJ1-4	TRBV27	TRBD1	CASSLTGVSEKLFF	TGTGCCAGCAGTCTAACAGGGGTTTCTGAAAAACTGTTTTTT
.	TRBJ2-7	TRBV5-6	TRBD1	CASSFGDRAPYEQYF	TGTGCCAGCAGCTTTGGAGACAGGGCGCCATACGAGCAGTACTTC
.	TRBJ2-2	TRBV29-1	.	CSVEVGPGSTGELFF	TGCAGCGTTGAAGTCGGGCCGGGGAGCACCGGGGAGCTGTTTTTT
.	TRBJ2-5	TRBV2	TRBD2	CASIAGGLKTQYF	TGTGCCAGCATCGCGGGGGGGCTAAAGACCCAGTACTTC
.	TRBJ1-2	TRBV29-1	.	CSVPGTSYGYTF	TGCAGCGTTCCCGGGACATCCTATGGCTACACCTTC
.	TRBJ2-7	TRBV9	TRBD2	CASSASGGAYNEQYF	TGTGCCAGCAGCGCTAGCGGGGGGGCCTACAATGAGCAGTACTTC
few	TRBJ1-2	TRBV5-4	TRBD1	CASSLVGRDSYGYTF	TGTGCCAGCAGCTTGGTCGGGAGGGACAGCTATGGCTACACCTTC
few	TRBJ1-5	TRBV9	.	CASSVGGTDRPQHF	TGTGCCAGCAGCGTAGGTGGTACGGATCGGCCCCAGCATTTT
.	TRBJ2-4	TRBV5-1	.	CASSLAEPDAYQRTKNIQYF	TGCGCCAGCAGCTTGGCAGAACCCGACGCATACCAGAGGACCAAAAACATTCAGTACTTC